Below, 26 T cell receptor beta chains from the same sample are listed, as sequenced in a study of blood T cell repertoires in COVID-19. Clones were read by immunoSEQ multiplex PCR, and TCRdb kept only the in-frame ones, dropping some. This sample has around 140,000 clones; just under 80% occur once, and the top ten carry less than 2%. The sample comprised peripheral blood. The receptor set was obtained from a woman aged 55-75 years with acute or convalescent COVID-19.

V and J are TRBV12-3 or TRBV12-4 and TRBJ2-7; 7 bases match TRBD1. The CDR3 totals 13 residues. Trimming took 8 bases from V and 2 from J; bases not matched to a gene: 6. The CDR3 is CASGAGTAYEQYF. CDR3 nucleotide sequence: TGTGCCAGCGGGGCCGGGACAGCCTACGAGCAGTACTTC.

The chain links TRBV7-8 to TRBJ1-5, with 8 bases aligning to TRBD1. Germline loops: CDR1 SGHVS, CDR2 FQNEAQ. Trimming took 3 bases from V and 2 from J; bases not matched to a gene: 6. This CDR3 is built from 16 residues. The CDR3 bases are TGTGCCAGCAGCTTGAGTCCGGACAGGGGCAATCAGCCCCAGCATTTT. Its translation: CASSLSPDRGNQPQHF.

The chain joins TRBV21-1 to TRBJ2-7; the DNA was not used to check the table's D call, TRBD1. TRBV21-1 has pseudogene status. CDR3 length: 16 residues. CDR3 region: CASSALYGQTSYEQYF. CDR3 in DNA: TGTGCCAGCAGCGCCCTATATGGACAGACCTCCTACGAGCAGTACTTC.

CDR3 region: CASSSGLPGTDTQYF. In DNA, the CDR3 is TGTGCCAGCAGTTCGGGACTCCCCGGCACAGATACGCAGTATTTT. The chain joins TRBV6-5 to TRBJ2-3, with D possibly matching TRBD2 (6 bases). The V gene lost 4 bases and the J gene lost 1 base, with 12 bases spanning the gap. There are 15 residues in the CDR3. The germline V gene has CDR1 MNHEY and CDR2 SVGAGI.

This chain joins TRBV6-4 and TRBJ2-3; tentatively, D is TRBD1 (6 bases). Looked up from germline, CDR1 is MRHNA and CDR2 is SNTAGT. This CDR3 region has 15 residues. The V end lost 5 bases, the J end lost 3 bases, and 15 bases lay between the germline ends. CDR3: CASSFRGVTTDTQYF. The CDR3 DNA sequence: TGTGCCAGCAGTTTCAGGGGCGTAACGACAGATACGCAGTATTTT.

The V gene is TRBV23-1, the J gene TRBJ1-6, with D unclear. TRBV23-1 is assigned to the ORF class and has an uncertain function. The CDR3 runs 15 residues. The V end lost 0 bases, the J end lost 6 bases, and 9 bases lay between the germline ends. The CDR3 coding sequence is TGCGCCAGCAGTCAATCCCCCGGGAGTAATTCACCCCTCCACTTT. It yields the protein CASSQSPGSNSPLHF.

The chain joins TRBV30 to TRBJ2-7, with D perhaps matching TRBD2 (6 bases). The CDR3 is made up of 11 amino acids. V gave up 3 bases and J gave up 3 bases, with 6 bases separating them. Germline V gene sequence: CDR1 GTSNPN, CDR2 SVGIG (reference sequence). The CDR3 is CAWRGGYEQYF. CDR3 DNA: TGTGCCTGGAGGGGGGGCTACGAGCAGTACTTC. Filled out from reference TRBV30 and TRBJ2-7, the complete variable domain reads SQTIHQWPATLVQPVGSPLSLECTVEGTSNPNLYWYRQAAGRGLQLLFYSVGIGQISSEVPQNLSASRPQDRQFILSSKKLLLSDSGFYLCAWRGGYEQYFGPGTRLTVT.

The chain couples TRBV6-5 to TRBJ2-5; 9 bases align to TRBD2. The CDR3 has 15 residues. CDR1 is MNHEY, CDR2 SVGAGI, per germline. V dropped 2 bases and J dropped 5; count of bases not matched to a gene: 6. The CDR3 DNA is TGTGCCAGCAGTTACCGTGCGGGAGGGGGGGAGACCCAGTACTTC. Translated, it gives CASSYRAGGGETQYF.

The CDR3 protein is CASSTRRVGGEQFF. CDR3 nucleotides: TGTGCCAGCAGTACTAGGCGGGTTGGAGGTGAGCAGTTCTTC. The chain recombines TRBV6-2 or TRBV6-3 with TRBJ2-1; D perhaps matches TRBD2 (5 bases). The germline V gene encodes CDR1 MNHEY and CDR2 SVGEGT. The V gene lost 5 bases and the J gene lost 9 bases, with 17 bases spanning the gap. The CDR3 runs 14 residues.

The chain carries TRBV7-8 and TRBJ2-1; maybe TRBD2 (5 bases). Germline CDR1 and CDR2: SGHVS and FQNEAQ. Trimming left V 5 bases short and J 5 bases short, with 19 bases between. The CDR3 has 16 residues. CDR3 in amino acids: CASSPFLSSGDNEQFF. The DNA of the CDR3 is TGTGCCAGCAGCCCTTTCCTGTCTTCCGGGGACAATGAGCAGTTCTTC.

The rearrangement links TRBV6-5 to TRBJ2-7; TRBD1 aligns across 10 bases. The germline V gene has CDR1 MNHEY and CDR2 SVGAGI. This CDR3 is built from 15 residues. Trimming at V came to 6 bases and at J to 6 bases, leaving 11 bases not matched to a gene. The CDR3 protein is CASRGKGQGRTEQYF. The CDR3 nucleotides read TGTGCCAGCAGGGGAAAGGGACAGGGGAGAACCGAGCAGTACTTC.

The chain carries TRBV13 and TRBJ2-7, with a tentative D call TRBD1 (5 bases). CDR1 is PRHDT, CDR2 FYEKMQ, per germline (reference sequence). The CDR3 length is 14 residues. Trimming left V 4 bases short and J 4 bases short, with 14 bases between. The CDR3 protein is CASSSVDRKYEQYF. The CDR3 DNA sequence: TGTGCCAGCAGCTCGGTCGACAGAAAATACGAGCAGTACTTC.

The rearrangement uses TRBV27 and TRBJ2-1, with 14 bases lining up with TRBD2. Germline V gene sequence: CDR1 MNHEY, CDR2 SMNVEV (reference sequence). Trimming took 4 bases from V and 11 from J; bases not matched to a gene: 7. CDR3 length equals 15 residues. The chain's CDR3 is CASSSGLAGGLQQFF. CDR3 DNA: TGTGCCAGCAGTTCCGGACTAGCGGGAGGCCTTCAGCAGTTCTTC.

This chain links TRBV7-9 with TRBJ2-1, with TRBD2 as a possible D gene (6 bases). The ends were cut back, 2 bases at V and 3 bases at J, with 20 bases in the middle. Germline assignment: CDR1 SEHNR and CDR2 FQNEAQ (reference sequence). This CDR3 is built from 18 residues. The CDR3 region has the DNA TGTGCCAGCAGCTTACGAACCTGGGGACTTCCCCTCTACAATGAGCAGTTCTTC. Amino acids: CASSLRTWGLPLYNEQFF.

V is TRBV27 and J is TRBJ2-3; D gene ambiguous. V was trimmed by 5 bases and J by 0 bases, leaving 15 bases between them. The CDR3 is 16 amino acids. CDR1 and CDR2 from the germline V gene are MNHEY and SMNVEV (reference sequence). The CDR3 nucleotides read TGTGCCAGCAGTCTAAGCCCAATCCCTAGCACAGATACGCAGTATTTT. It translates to CASSLSPIPSTDTQYF.

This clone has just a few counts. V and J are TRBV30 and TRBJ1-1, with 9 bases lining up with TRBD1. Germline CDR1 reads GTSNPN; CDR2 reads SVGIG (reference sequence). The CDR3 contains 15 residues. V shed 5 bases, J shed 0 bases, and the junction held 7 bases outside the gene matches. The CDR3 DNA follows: TGTGCCTGGTCGGGACAGGGATGGATGAACACTGAAGCTTTCTTT. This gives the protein CAWSGQGWMNTEAFF. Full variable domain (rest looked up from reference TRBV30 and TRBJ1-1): SQTIHQWPATLVQPVGSPLSLECTVEGTSNPNLYWYRQAAGRGLQLLFYSVGIGQISSEVPQNLSASRPQDRQFILSSKKLLLSDSGFYLCAWSGQGWMNTEAFFGQGTRLTVV.

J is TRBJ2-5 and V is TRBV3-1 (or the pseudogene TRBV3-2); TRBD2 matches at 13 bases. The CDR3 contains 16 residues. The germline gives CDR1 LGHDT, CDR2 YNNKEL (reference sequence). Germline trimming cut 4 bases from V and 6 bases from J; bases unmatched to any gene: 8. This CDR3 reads CASSRGTSGIGKTQYF. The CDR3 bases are TGTGCCAGCAGCCGTGGGACTAGCGGGATCGGGAAGACCCAGTACTTC.

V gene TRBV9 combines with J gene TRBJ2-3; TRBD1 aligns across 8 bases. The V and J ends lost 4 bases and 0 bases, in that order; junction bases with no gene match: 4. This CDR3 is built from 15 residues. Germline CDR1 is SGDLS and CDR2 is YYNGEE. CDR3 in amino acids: CASSLRTGSTDTQYF. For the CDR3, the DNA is TGTGCCAGCAGCCTGCGGACAGGGAGCACAGATACGCAGTATTTT.

CDR3 region: CASSLALGGSHGYTF. DNA of the CDR3: TGTGCCAGCAGCTTAGCGCTGGGAGGGTCGCATGGCTACACCTTC. The rearrangement links TRBV7-8 to TRBJ1-2, with unresolved D. V lost 0 bases and J 6 bases, leaving 14 bases between the germline ends. The V gene's germline CDR1 is SGHVS and CDR2 FQNEAQ. This CDR3 comprises 15 residues.

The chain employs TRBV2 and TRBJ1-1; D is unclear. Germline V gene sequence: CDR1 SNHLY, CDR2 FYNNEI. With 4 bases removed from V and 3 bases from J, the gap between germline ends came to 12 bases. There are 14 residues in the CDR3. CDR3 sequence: CASSVGWRDTEAFF. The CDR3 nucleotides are TGTGCCAGCAGTGTAGGCTGGAGGGACACTGAAGCTTTCTTT.

DNA of the CDR3: TGCGCCAGCAGCCTGAACCTTTTAAGAGGGCAAGAGACCCAGTACTTC. It yields the protein CASSLNLLRGQETQYF. The chain has TRBV5-1 and TRBJ2-5; D possibly corresponds to TRBD2 (5 bases). The CDR3 sequence is 16 residues long. Per germline, CDR1 SGHRS and CDR2 YFSETQ. The germline V and J ends were trimmed by 4 bases and 2 bases, with 18 bases remaining between them.

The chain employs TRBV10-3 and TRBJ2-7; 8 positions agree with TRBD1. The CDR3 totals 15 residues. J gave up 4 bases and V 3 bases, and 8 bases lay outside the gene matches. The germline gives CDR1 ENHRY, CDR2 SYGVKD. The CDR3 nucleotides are TGTGCCATCAGTGATAGGACAGGGCTAGGGTACGAGCAGTACTTC. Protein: CAISDRTGLGYEQYF.

CDR3: CASSPQQANNEQFF. CDR3 in DNA: TGTGCCAGCAGCCCCCAACAGGCGAACAATGAGCAGTTCTTC. This chain connects TRBV9 to TRBJ2-1; tentatively, D is TRBD1 (5 bases). This CDR3 is 14 amino acids long. Trimming shortened V by 4 bases and J by 5 bases, and 13 bases separated the two germline ends. Germline V lookup: CDR1 SGDLS, CDR2 YYNGEE.

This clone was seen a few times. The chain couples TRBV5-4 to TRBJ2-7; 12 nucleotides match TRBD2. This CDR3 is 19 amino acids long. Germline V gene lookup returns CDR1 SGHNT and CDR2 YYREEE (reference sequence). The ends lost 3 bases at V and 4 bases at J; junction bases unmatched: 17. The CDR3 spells CASSWTGTGLAGGGYEQYF. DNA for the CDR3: TGTGCCAGCAGCTGGACCGGGACAGGGCTAGCGGGAGGGGGATACGAGCAGTACTTC.

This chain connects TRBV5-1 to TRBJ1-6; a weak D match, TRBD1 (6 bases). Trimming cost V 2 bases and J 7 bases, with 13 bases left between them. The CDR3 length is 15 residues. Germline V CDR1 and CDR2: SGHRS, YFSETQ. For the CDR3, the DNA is TGCGCCAGCAGCTTCGGGGCAGGGGAAAATTCACCCCTCCACTTT. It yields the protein CASSFGAGENSPLHF.

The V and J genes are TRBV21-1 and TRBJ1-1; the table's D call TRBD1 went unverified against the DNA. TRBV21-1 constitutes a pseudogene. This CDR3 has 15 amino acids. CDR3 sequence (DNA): TGTGCCAGCAGCAAGGGTTTAGGGGGCGCGACTGAAGCTTTCTTT. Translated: CASSKGLGGATEAFF.